This TCR beta chain was captured in a study of cytomegalovirus exposure and HLA in healthy donors. V lost 0 bases to trimming and J lost 0 bases, with 8 bases between them. The germline gives CDR1 MGHRA, CDR2 YSYEKL. CDR3 length: 15 residues. The study, taken as a whole, reports: Later, an analysis showed that TCR beta chains associated with HLA were more clonally expanded than others that were equally common. Most CMV-associated TCR beta chains were later found to appear HLA-restricted. The sole available immune exposure information was CMV serostatus.

The PCR made use of 60 Vbeta and 13 Jbeta primers. The protocol was immunoSEQ multiplex PCR, while the TCRdb copy is restricted to in-frame clones and leaves out a portion. This table has just under 95,000 clones, around four fifths appearing once. As to this clone: Antigen: not known.

Sequencing was carried out using PBMCs. The J gene is TRBJ1-1, the V gene TRBV4-1; tentative D call: TRBD1 (5 bases). The source of this sequence is a woman aged 18-30 years in good health and CMV-seropositive. Written as DNA, the CDR3 is TGCGCCAGCAGCCAAGATTACAGGATGAACACTGAAGCTTTCTTT. Protein product: CASSQDYRMNTEAFF.